This T cell receptor beta chain originates from a study of immune evolution from preneoplasia to lung adenocarcinoma. Notes on the study in general: Later-stage lesions seemingly showed higher T cell density and diversity than normal lung. Top clone frequencies peaked in normal lung, apparently declining through invasive adenocarcinoma.

V shed 0 bases and J shed 3 bases, with 14 bases lying between them. The CDR3 spans 16 residues. Looked up from germline, CDR1 is SGHNT and CDR2 is YENEEA. Resections took place in Japan or China from about 2013 to 2018. Data came from immunoSEQ multiplex PCR; TCRdb stores just in-frame clones and leaves some out. This sample has 3,000 or so clones, with around 84% found just once. Turning to this clone: Its specificity is unknown.

The TCR sequence derives from a person aged 60-80 years with lung adenocarcinoma. The V gene is TRBV11-3, the J gene TRBJ1-2; weak D call: TRBD1 (5 bases). Specimen: FFPE adjacent normal lung tissue. The CDR3 loop is CASSLDLGGADYGYTF. The CDR3 nucleotides are TGTGCCAGCAGCTTAGATTTGGGGGGAGCTGACTATGGCTACACCTTC.